This entry lists 14 T cell receptor beta chains sequenced from one sample in a study of shared clonotypes between healthy human individuals. Assay: immunoSEQ multiplex PCR; the TCRdb copy retains only in-frame clones and omits some. Among roughly 650,000 clones, almost 97% were seen once, and the ten largest hold 0.057%. Source material: naive CD4+ T cells sorted from blood. Subset in this sample: CD45RA+ positively selected. The source is a woman aged 30 to 39 in good health.

DNA for the CDR3: TGTGCCAGCAGTTTATTGGGGGAGAGTAGCAGATACGAGCAGTACTTC. Protein product: CASSLLGESSRYEQYF. The genes are TRBV27 and TRBJ2-7, with D possibly being TRBD1 or TRBD2 (5 bases each). Trimming took off 1 base at V and 4 bases at J, with 17 bases between the two ends. The CDR3 loop spans 16 amino acids. The germline V gene has CDR1 MNHEY and CDR2 SMNVEV (reference sequence).

The chain is built from TRBV18 and TRBJ2-5; 10 bases map to TRBD2. The CDR3 sequence is 16 residues long. V lost 2 bases, J lost 4 bases, and 7 bases stayed unmatched. From germline, CDR1 is KGHSH and CDR2 LQKENI. CDR3: CASSPSLAGVTETQYF. CDR3 bases: TGTGCCAGCTCACCATCTCTAGCGGGAGTTACAGAGACCCAGTACTTC.

This chain uses TRBV7-9 with TRBJ2-1; 11 bases are shared with TRBD2. V shed 4 bases and J 6 bases; nucleotides not matched to a gene: 11. This CDR3 is built from 17 residues. Germline lookup yields CDR1 SEHNR and CDR2 FQNEAQ (reference sequence). The CDR3, as DNA: TGTGCCAGCAGCTGGGGGACTAGCGGATTTCTATCCAATGAGCAGTTCTTC. This gives the protein CASSWGTSGFLSNEQFF.

The V and J genes are TRBV5-4 and TRBJ2-7; 7 bases map to TRBD1. Germline trimming cut 5 bases from V and 5 bases from J; bases unmatched to any gene: 10. Germline V gene sequence: CDR1 SGHNT, CDR2 YYREEE (reference sequence). The CDR3 is 14 residues long. The CDR3 bases are TGTGCCAGCAGGATGACAGGGAGCAGGAACGAGCAGTACTTC. As protein: CASRMTGSRNEQYF.

The rearrangement links TRBV11-2 to TRBJ1-3; 8 bases fit TRBD1. Trimming at V came to 5 bases and at J to 2 bases, leaving 5 bases not matched to a gene. CDR3 length: 15 amino acids. CDR1 is SGHAT, CDR2 FQNNGV, per germline. CDR3 nucleotide sequence: TGTGCCAGCAGCACCATCAGGGGGCCTGGAAACACCATATATTTT. It is translated as CASSTIRGPGNTIYF.

This clone was observed a single time. This chain connects TRBV7-9 to TRBJ2-7, with a tentative D call TRBD1 (5 bases). The CDR3 totals 17 residues. Germline lookup yields CDR1 SEHNR and CDR2 FQNEAQ (reference sequence). Trimming cost V 2 bases and J 9 bases, with 26 bases left between them. This CDR3 is CASSLYPGAGWSARQYF. In DNA, the CDR3 is TGTGCCAGCAGCTTATACCCCGGCGCAGGGTGGTCCGCGCGGCAGTACTTC.

V usage is TRBV18 and J usage is TRBJ2-7, with 10 bases that match TRBD1. The V and J ends lost 0 bases and 5 bases, in that order; junction bases with no gene match: 10. The CDR3 extends over 17 amino acids. Germline CDR1 KGHSH, CDR2 LQKENI. The CDR3 DNA sequence: TGTGCCAGCTCACCACCGGCCCCGGGACAGGGGTCAAACGAGCAGTACTTC. Its translation: CASSPPAPGQGSNEQYF.

CDR3 sequence reads: CASSTPHGLATPDEQFF. In nucleotides, the CDR3 is TGTGCCAGCAGCACCCCACATGGACTAGCAACCCCAGATGAGCAGTTCTTC. The V gene is TRBV13, the J gene TRBJ2-1; 8 positions match TRBD2. The CDR3 runs to 17 residues. V gave up 5 bases and J gave up 8 bases; unmatched junction bases: 17. Germline V CDR1 and CDR2: PRHDT, FYEKMQ (reference sequence).

This chain's CDR3 is CASSLEGIVGTSVYNEQFF. The CDR3 coding sequence is TGCGCCAGCAGCTTGGAAGGCATTGTAGGGACTAGCGTATACAATGAGCAGTTCTTC. The chain has TRBV5-1 and TRBJ2-1, with TRBD2 matching over 10 bases. Germline assignment: CDR1 SGHRS and CDR2 YFSETQ. The J segment lost 4 bases and the V segment lost 0 bases, leaving 13 bases of the junction unmatched. The CDR3 is made up of 19 amino acids.

The rearrangement uses TRBV6-6 and TRBJ2-7; D is unclear. Germline CDR1 is MNHNY and CDR2 is SVGAGI (reference sequence). This CDR3 comprises 13 residues. V gave up 0 bases and J gave up 6 bases, with 9 bases separating them. CDR3 bases: TGTGCCAGCAGTTACTCGAGCGACCGCGAGCAGTACTTC. It yields the protein CASSYSSDREQYF.

The chain couples TRBV2 to TRBJ2-4; 12 nucleotides match TRBD2. V lost 8 bases and J lost 5; bases outside the gene matches: 13. The germline gives CDR1 SNHLY, CDR2 FYNNEI. The CDR3 is 17 residues long. CDR3 DNA sequence: TGTGCCAGCGCCAAGGGGTCTAGCGGGAGGGGGGAAAACATTCAGTACTTC. Protein: CASAKGSSGRGENIQYF.

The chain combines TRBV19 with TRBJ2-2; D ambiguous. From germline, CDR1 is LNHDA and CDR2 SQIVND (reference sequence). The CDR3 extends over 13 amino acids. V gave up 5 bases and J gave up 6 bases, with 10 bases separating them. The DNA for the CDR3 is TGTGCCAGTAGTTCATCATATGCCGGGGAGCTGTTTTTT. Translation: CASSSSYAGELFF.

The count of this clone is one. This chain uses TRBV4-1 with TRBJ2-5, with D perhaps TRBD1 (5 bases). Germline V gene lookup returns CDR1 MGHRA and CDR2 YSYEKL. The V and J ends lost 0 bases and 5 bases respectively, with 13 bases between them. The CDR3 extends over 15 amino acids. CDR3 sequence (DNA): TGCGCCAGCAGCCAAGAGTCCAGGGCCCAGGAGACCCAGTACTTC. Protein product: CASSQESRAQETQYF.

The rearrangement links TRBV7-9 to TRBJ2-1; D tentatively reads TRBD1 or TRBD2 (5 bases each). The CDR3 is made up of 13 amino acids. Germline loops: CDR1 SEHNR, CDR2 FQNEAQ (reference sequence). Trimming took 5 bases from V and 10 from J, leaving 15 bases between them. CDR3 residues: CASSTRRGEEQFF. The CDR3 coding sequence is TGTGCCAGCAGCACCCGAAGGGGAGAGGAGCAGTTCTTC.